This T cell receptor beta chain was documented in a study of beta chain features in type 1 diabetes. Background on the study: Examination covered fewer than 110 million sorted cells spanning all samples.

All of the isolated RNA was reverse transcribed, so expressed TCRB transcripts were sequenced. This table comes from immunoSEQ multiplex PCR, and its TCRdb copy is limited to in-frame clones, with some not included. The sample lists 130,000 to 150,000 clones; 40% to 60% were seen once. The study's findings and limits: Overrepresentation of cells with high TCR expression could result from cDNA sequencing.

A sort by CD45RO/CCR7/CD25/CD127/CD95/CD27 yielded CD4+ naive, central memory, regulatory and stem cell-like memory cells. After removal of 3 bases from V and 10 bases from J, the junction contained 5 bases not matched to a gene. Germline V gene sequence: CDR1 SEHNR, CDR2 FQNEAQ (reference sequence). CDR3 length equals 14 residues. Comment on this clone: Its target is not known.

The receptor's source is a man aged 18 to 30 in good health. The V and J genes are TRBV7-9 and TRBJ1-6, with TRBD1 matching 8 bases. What was sequenced was Tregs from blood. CDR3 sequence: CASSFNRGGSPLHF. Written as DNA, the CDR3 is TGTGCCAGCAGCTTCAACAGGGGGGGGTCACCCCTCCACTTT.